A single sample gave rise to the 29 T cell receptor beta chains below, sequenced in a study of cytomegalovirus exposure and HLA in healthy donors (dated by TCRdb to 2015 to 2018). The receptor library was made with the immunoSEQ multiplex PCR assay. For the multiplex PCR, a mixture combining 60 forward primers for TCR Vbeta segments and 13 reverse primers for TCR Jbeta segments was used. This immuneACCESS table, as held by TCRdb, lists in-frame sequences with V and J called but not all clones. Of the missing ones, under half trace to an unresolved V gene in checked studies; the others have no known cause. Within this sample are 100,000 or so clones, with roughly 82% of them counted one time only. The biggest ten clones account for about 1.2% of the sample. The sequencing input was PBMCs. Receptor source: a woman aged 18 to 35 in good health and CMV-seronegative.

V is TRBV28 and J is TRBJ2-3; D remains unclear. Trimming took 5 bases from V and 4 from J, leaving 10 bases between them. The germline gives CDR1 MDHEN, CDR2 SYDVKM. The CDR3 totals 13 residues. The CDR3 region has the DNA TGTGCCAGCAGTCTGGTAGTTTCAGATACGCAGTATTTT. Protein sequence: CASSLVVSDTQYF.

J is TRBJ2-3 and V is TRBV21-1; TRBD2, the table's D call, lacks a check against the DNA. TRBV21-1 is a listed pseudogene. The CDR3 sequence is 15 residues long. CDR3 region: CASSKEQDYTDTQYF. DNA of the CDR3: TGTGCCAGCAGCAAAGAACAGGACTACACAGATACGCAGTATTTT.

V is TRBV28 and J is TRBJ2-3; D is undetermined. The CDR3 is 10 amino acids. V shed 3 bases and J shed 7 bases, with 2 bases lying between them. CDR1 is MDHEN and CDR2 is SYDVKM in the germline V gene. The CDR3 DNA sequence: TGTGCCAGCAGTTTCAATACGCAGTATTTT. Residues: CASSFNTQYF.

This clone was counted a few times. This chain uses TRBV6-6 with TRBJ1-3; D is undetermined. Germline CDR1 reads MNHNY; CDR2 reads SVGAGI (reference sequence). V dropped 6 bases and J dropped 0 bases, with 15 bases sitting between them. This CDR3 has 16 residues. Here the CDR3 DNA reads TGTGCCAGCAGCCTACTCGTCACCGGCTCTGGAAACACCATATATTTT. Its translation: CASSLLVTGSGNTIYF.

This chain links TRBV7-2 with TRBJ2-3; 9 bases fit TRBD2. The CDR3 totals 14 residues. The germline V gene encodes CDR1 SGHTA and CDR2 FQGNSA. Trimming removed 8 bases from V and 7 bases from J; junction bases left unmatched: 10. CDR3 in amino acids: CASFLGGRANTQYF. In DNA, the CDR3 is TGTGCCAGCTTCCTAGGCGGGAGGGCTAATACGCAGTATTTT.

The rearrangement uses TRBV2 and TRBJ1-3; D ambiguous. V was pared by 6 bases and J by 1 base, with 4 bases between. The CDR3 has 12 amino acids. Germline V gives CDR1 SNHLY, CDR2 FYNNEI. CDR3 sequence reads: CASRRSGNTIYF. CDR3 nucleotides: TGTGCCAGCAGGCGTTCTGGAAACACCATATATTTT.

This chain links TRBV4-1 with TRBJ2-2; possibly TRBD2 for D (5 bases). The V gene lost 0 bases and the J gene lost 1 base, with 12 bases spanning the gap. The CDR3 extends over 17 amino acids. Looked up from germline, CDR1 is MGHRA and CDR2 is YSYEKL. The CDR3 loop reads CASSQEYPGGNTGELFF. CDR3 nucleotide sequence: TGCGCCAGCAGCCAAGAGTATCCCGGAGGGAACACCGGGGAGCTGTTTTTT.

The chain joins TRBV5-4 to TRBJ2-7; D is perhaps TRBD1 (5 bases). Germline CDR1 reads SGHNT; CDR2 reads YYREEE (reference sequence). The CDR3 totals 12 residues. Trimming took 4 bases from V and 3 from J, leaving 8 bases between them. In DNA, the CDR3 is TGTGCCAGCAGCGTTACAGGCTACGAGCAGTACTTC. This translates into CASSVTGYEQYF.

The chain combines TRBV9 with TRBJ2-7; TRBD2 aligns across 10 bases. The germline V gene has CDR1 SGDLS and CDR2 YYNGEE. This CDR3 is 15 amino acids long. The V and J ends lost 0 bases and 4 bases, in that order; junction bases with no gene match: 4. CDR3 residues: CASSVGLAGVYEQYF. DNA for the CDR3: TGTGCCAGCAGCGTAGGGCTAGCGGGAGTATACGAGCAGTACTTC.

This chain joins TRBV6-8 and TRBJ2-5; no clear D gene. Germline lookup yields CDR1 MNHGY and CDR2 SAAAGT. This CDR3 contains 15 residues. Trimming took off 6 bases at V and 1 base at J, with 15 bases between the two ends. Here the CDR3 reads CASRQYSRTQETQYF. CDR3 coding DNA: TGTGCCAGCAGGCAATACTCAAGAACCCAAGAGACCCAGTACTTC.

The chain recombines TRBV6-5 with TRBJ2-7; D might be TRBD1 (5 bases). CDR1 MNHEY and CDR2 SVGAGI come from the germline V gene. The CDR3 has 14 residues. Deletions cut 6 bases from V and 1 base from J, with 13 bases between. DNA for the CDR3: TGTGCCAGCAGACCGTCAGGGTTTTCCTACGAGCAGTACTTC. As protein: CASRPSGFSYEQYF.

With regard to this clone: Its ends do not fully match the called genes, so a read error is possible. This rearrangement joins TRBV15 to TRBJ2-2, with D possibly matching TRBD1 (6 bases). CDR3 length: 15 amino acids. Per germline, CDR1 LNHNV and CDR2 YYDKDF (reference sequence). The CDR3 DNA follows: TGTGCCACCAGCAGACGGACAGAAAACACCGGGAAGCTGTTTTTT. This translates into CATSRRTENTGKLFF.

The rearrangement links TRBV19 to TRBJ2-1; D ambiguous. The CDR3 runs 13 residues. The V gene lost 5 bases and the J gene lost 6 bases, with 11 bases spanning the gap. In germline, CDR1 is LNHDA, CDR2 SQIVND (reference sequence). The CDR3 here is CASSSLGGNEQFF. In DNA form, the CDR3 reads TGTGCCAGTAGTTCACTTGGCGGCAATGAGCAGTTCTTC.

J is TRBJ1-3 and V is TRBV4-3; the D gene is possibly TRBD1 (6 bases). The V end was cut by 0 bases, the J end by 0 bases, with 18 bases between. The CDR3 totals 19 residues. Germline V gene data show CDR1 as LGHNA and CDR2 as YSLEER. CDR3 bases: TGCGCCAGCAGCCAAGATTTAGGTCTCAGCAGGGGCTCTGGAAACACCATATATTTT. It translates to CASSQDLGLSRGSGNTIYF.

This sequence joins TRBV11-3 and TRBJ2-5; 7 positions match TRBD1. The CDR3 runs to 13 residues. Germline CDR1 SGHNT, CDR2 YENEEA. The ends lost 1 base at V and 11 bases at J; junction bases unmatched: 7. The CDR3 protein is CASSLAPDREQYF. The DNA of the CDR3 is TGTGCCAGCAGCTTAGCCCCCGACAGGGAGCAGTACTTC.

This clone has just a few counts. V gene TRBV9 combines with J gene TRBJ2-3, with D maybe TRBD2 (5 bases). CDR1 is SGDLS and CDR2 is YYNGEE in the germline V gene. V lost 1 base to trimming and J lost 6 bases, with 21 bases between them. The length of the CDR3 is 17 residues. CDR3 residues: CASSVTPLAGKGDTQYF. CDR3 nucleotide sequence: TGTGCCAGCAGCGTAACCCCCCTAGCAGGAAAAGGGGATACGCAGTATTTT.

The gene calls are TRBV6-5 and TRBJ2-7, with 8 bases matching TRBD2. Looked up from germline, CDR1 is MNHEY and CDR2 is SVGAGI. The CDR3 sequence is 16 residues long. J lost 5 bases, V lost 4 bases, and 13 bases had no gene match. The CDR3 is CASSFDGGARVHEQYF. The CDR3 DNA reads TGTGCCAGCAGTTTTGACGGGGGGGCCAGGGTACACGAGCAGTACTTC.

This clone was recorded once. The V gene is TRBV7-3, the J gene TRBJ1-1; D unresolved. The ends were cut back, 1 base at V and 3 bases at J, with 12 bases in the middle. CDR3 length: 15 residues. Germline V gene lookup returns CDR1 SGHTA and CDR2 FQGTGA. CDR3 DNA sequence: TGTGCCAGCAGCTTAATGGCCGTGAGGGACACTGAAGCTTTCTTT. Residues: CASSLMAVRDTEAFF.

This sequence joins TRBV10-2 and TRBJ2-5; TRBD1 is a possible D gene (5 bases). Germline V CDR1 and CDR2: WSHSY, SAAADI. V lost 2 bases and J 1 base, leaving 17 bases between the germline ends. This CDR3 is 17 amino acids long. Written as DNA, the CDR3 is TGCGCCAGCAGTGAGAGCCGGCAGGGTGGTTCCCAAGAGACCCAGTACTTC. This translates into CASSESRQGGSQETQYF.

This chain connects TRBV5-6 to TRBJ1-5, with a weak D call TRBD1 (6 bases). This CDR3 is 14 amino acids long. The germline V and J ends were trimmed by 2 bases and 4 bases, with 10 bases remaining between them. Per the germline V gene, CDR1 is SGHDT and CDR2 is YYEEEE. CDR3 loop: CASSFWGPNQPQHF. The CDR3, as DNA: TGTGCCAGCAGCTTTTGGGGGCCTAATCAGCCCCAGCATTTT.

The chain is built from TRBV19 and TRBJ1-5; TRBD1 matches at 8 bases. Unmatched junction bases numbered 8, after V lost 6 bases and J lost 4 bases. Germline V lookup: CDR1 LNHDA, CDR2 SQIVND (reference sequence). This CDR3 spans 15 amino acids. The CDR3 protein is CASRPTGALNQPQHF. CDR3 coding DNA: TGTGCCAGTAGGCCGACAGGGGCCTTGAATCAGCCCCAGCATTTT.

This rearrangement joins TRBV7-2 to TRBJ2-5, with a possible D match to TRBD2 (5 bases). Gene TRBJ2-7 matches the end of the DNA better, so the J call may be wrong. This CDR3 comprises 15 residues. Germline loops: CDR1 SGHTA, CDR2 FQGNSA. The CDR3 loop reads CASSPTPTITYEQYF. CDR3 DNA: TGTGCCAGCAGCCCTACACCGACTATAACCTACGAGCAGTACTTC.

V gene TRBV5-1 combines with J gene TRBJ1-1; D possibly corresponds to TRBD1 (5 bases). V was pared by 2 bases and J by 1 base, with 12 bases between. The CDR3 has 15 amino acids. Per germline, CDR1 SGHRS and CDR2 YFSETQ. As DNA, the CDR3 is TGCGCCAGCAGCTTTATTCCAGGGCCGAACACTGAAGCTTTCTTT. Encoded protein: CASSFIPGPNTEAFF.

The chain couples TRBV19 to TRBJ1-5; D is uncertain. V lost 8 bases to trimming and J lost 7 bases, with 12 bases between them. CDR1 is LNHDA, CDR2 SQIVND, per germline (reference sequence). The length of the CDR3 is 12 residues. The CDR3, as DNA: TGTGCCAGTTCACTCGATCGGCAGCCCCAGCATTTT. Encoded protein: CASSLDRQPQHF.

The chain joins TRBV15 to TRBJ2-7; the match to TRBD1 covers 10 bases. CDR3 length equals 14 residues. Losses at the gene ends were 3 bases for V and 5 bases for J; bases not matched to a gene: 4. Germline assignment: CDR1 LNHNV and CDR2 YYDKDF (reference sequence). In DNA form, the CDR3 reads TGTGCCACCAGCAGGGACAGGGGGTCCCACGAGCAGTACTTC. Its protein is CATSRDRGSHEQYF.

The chain combines TRBV9 with TRBJ2-6; possible D gene TRBD2, 6 bases. The ends were cut back, 0 bases at V and 0 bases at J, with 13 bases in the middle. This CDR3 comprises 18 residues. Germline V gives CDR1 SGDLS, CDR2 YYNGEE. CDR3 protein: CASSVDFGGSSGANVLTF. CDR3 in DNA: TGTGCCAGCAGCGTAGATTTTGGGGGGAGCTCTGGGGCCAACGTCCTGACTTTC.

The CDR3 DNA follows: TGTGCCAGCAGTCCGACATATTTGAGCAATCAGCCCCAGCATTTT. Translated, it gives CASSPTYLSNQPQHF. The rearrangement joins TRBV6-5 to TRBJ1-5; D unresolved. Per germline, CDR1 MNHEY and CDR2 SVGAGI. The V end was cut by 5 bases, the J end by 1 base, with 12 bases between. The CDR3 is made up of 15 amino acids.

V and J are TRBV5-6 and TRBJ2-7; D unclear. Germline values: CDR1 SGHDT, CDR2 YYEEEE. The CDR3 consists of 17 residues. The V end lost 5 bases, the J end lost 4 bases, and 25 bases lay between the germline ends. The CDR3 nucleotides read TGTGCCAGCAGTCCCGGGTCGGTGCGCTCAGCGATATACGAGCAGTACTTC. Its protein is CASSPGSVRSAIYEQYF.

The rearrangement uses TRBV2 and TRBJ2-2, with D tentatively TRBD1 (5 bases). The CDR3 is made up of 16 amino acids. Trimming took 1 base from V and 1 from J, leaving 10 bases between them. Germline values: CDR1 SNHLY, CDR2 FYNNEI. The CDR3 is CASSEVSGQNTGELFF. The CDR3, as DNA: TGTGCCAGCAGTGAAGTTTCTGGACAGAACACCGGGGAGCTGTTTTTT.